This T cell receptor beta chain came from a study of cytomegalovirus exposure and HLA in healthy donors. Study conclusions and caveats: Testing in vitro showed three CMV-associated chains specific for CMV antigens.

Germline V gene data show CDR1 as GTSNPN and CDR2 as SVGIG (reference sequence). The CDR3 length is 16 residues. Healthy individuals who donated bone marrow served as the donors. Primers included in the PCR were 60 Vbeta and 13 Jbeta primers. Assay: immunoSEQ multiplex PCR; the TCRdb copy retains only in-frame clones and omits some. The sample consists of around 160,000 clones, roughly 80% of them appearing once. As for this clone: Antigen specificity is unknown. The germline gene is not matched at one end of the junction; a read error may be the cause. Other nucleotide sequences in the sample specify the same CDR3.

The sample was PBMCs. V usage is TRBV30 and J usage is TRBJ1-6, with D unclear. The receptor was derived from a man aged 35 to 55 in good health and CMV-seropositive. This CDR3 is CAWTSLESSYNSPLHF. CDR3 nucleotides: TGTGCCTGGACCTCACTCGAAAGCTCCTATAATTCCCCCCTCCACTTT.